This T cell receptor (beta chain) is from a study of CD8 T cells in Susac syndrome. High-throughput TCR beta sequencing covered peripheral CD8+ and CD4+ T cells. Negative isolation yielded CD4+ and CD8+ T cells, and FACS enriched TEMRA cells. The germline CDR1 and CDR2 sequences are SGHVS and FQNEAQ. The CDR3 covers 16 residues. V shed 5 bases and J 7 bases; nucleotides not matched to a gene: 10. Overall study results and limits: As acknowledged by the study, its TCR sequencing and HLA analysis included a relatively small number of individuals.

Random hexamers primed reverse transcription of about 0.45 to 1 ug RNA. The amplification used immunoSEQ multiplex PCR on TCR beta CDR3; it spanned 54 Vbeta and 13 Jbeta. Each CDR3 protein is one row after TCRdb ran MiXCR on the immunoSEQ multiplex PCR reads. The sample consists of around 170,000 distinct CDR3 sequences, around 95% of them appearing once. As to this clonotype: Its antigen is still unknown.

Sequenced sample: CD8+ T cells from PBMCs. The chain combines TRBV7-8 with TRBJ2-1, with TRBD1 matching over 11 bases. This clonotype was sampled from a human donor with multiple sclerosis. CDR3 protein: CASSLGDRGFGNEQFF. The CDR3 nucleotides read TGTGCCAGCAGCCTAGGGGACAGGGGGTTCGGGAATGAGCAGTTCTTC.